These 15 T cell receptor beta chains share one sample of origin, sequenced in a study of regulatory T cells in long-lasting Graves disease. The time point: newly diagnosed GD, antithyroid drugs for less than 3 months. After RNA was extracted from PBMCs, the TCR library was made from it. Building the TCR beta libraries relied on iRepertoire HTBI primers, and CDR3 regions underwent Arm-PCR. MiXCR was run by TCRdb on the multiplex PCR reads, yielding one entry per CDR3 protein. The sample holds 300,000 to 400,000 distinct CDR3 sequences, 15% to 17% seen once. The sample was peripheral blood mononuclear cells (PBMCs), taken at new diagnosis, from a patient treated with antithyroid drugs. Receptors originate from a female donor with Graves disease.

This clonotype appeared many times. The chain recombines TRBV12-3 or TRBV12-4 with TRBJ2-3, with 8 positions matching TRBD1. With V trimmed by 6 bases and J by 6 bases, 5 bases remained unmatched. CDR3 length equals 13 residues. The CDR3 region has the DNA TGTGCCAGCAGCGGACAGGGTCTGGATACGCAGTATTTT. Its protein is CASSGQGLDTQYF.

In its sample, this clonotype was seen many times. The rearrangement links TRBV24-1 to TRBJ1-1, with TRBD1 as a possible D gene (5 bases). Germline V gene lookup returns CDR1 KGHDR and CDR2 SFDVKD. The CDR3 consists of 14 residues. V was cut by 4 bases and J by 10 bases, with 18 bases left in between. The CDR3 is CATSELDSFDGAFF. CDR3 DNA: TGTGCCACCAGTGAGCTAGACAGTTTTGATGGAGCTTTCTTT.

This chain links TRBV18 with TRBJ2-5, with D unresolved. Deletions cut 2 bases from V and 7 bases from J, with 17 bases between. The CDR3 runs to 15 residues. CDR1 KGHSH and CDR2 LQKENI come from the germline V gene. DNA for the CDR3: TGTGCCAGCTCACCATTCCGTCAGGAATTCGGGACCCAGTACTTC. Amino acid sequence: CASSPFRQEFGTQYF.

This clonotype was detected ten times or more. This chain links TRBV18 with TRBJ1-2, with 7 bases fitting TRBD1. This CDR3 has 14 amino acids. The V segment lost 8 bases and the J segment 2 bases; nucleotides outside the gene matches: 8. CDR1 and CDR2 (germline): KGHSH, LQKENI. CDR3 nucleotide sequence: TGTGCCAGCAGCCCTGACAGGGTAAACTATGGCTACACCTTC. As protein: CASSPDRVNYGYTF.

This clonotype was counted a few times. The chain has TRBV30 and TRBJ1-2, with 8 bases that match TRBD1. Germline V lookup: CDR1 GTSNPN, CDR2 SVGIG (reference sequence). Trimming took 0 bases from V and 6 from J; bases not matched to a gene: 6. The CDR3 extends over 14 amino acids. The CDR3 bases are TGTGCCTGGAGTGTACCCCCAGGGGGCGATGGCTACACCTTC. This gives the protein CAWSVPPGGDGYTF.

There are many counts of this clonotype. V is TRBV2 and J is TRBJ2-3; 12 positions agree with TRBD1. The CDR3 runs 14 residues. V lost 8 bases and J lost 4; bases outside the gene matches: 4. Germline loops: CDR1 SNHLY, CDR2 FYNNEI. This CDR3 reads CASAGTGGADTQYF. As DNA, the CDR3 is TGTGCCAGCGCCGGGACAGGGGGCGCAGATACGCAGTATTTT.

V usage is TRBV28 and J usage is TRBJ2-1; the match to TRBD2 covers 14 bases. Germline CDR1 is MDHEN and CDR2 is SYDVKM. There are 16 residues in the CDR3. V shed 5 bases and J 10 bases; nucleotides not matched to a gene: 10. For the CDR3, the DNA is TGTGCCAGCAGTCCCCCGGGACTAGCGGGAGTCCACGAGCAGTTCTTC. This gives the protein CASSPPGLAGVHEQFF.

The table lists this clonotype with many counts. V is TRBV28 and J is TRBJ2-7; 10 bases match TRBD1. The J segment lost 2 bases and the V segment lost 5 bases, leaving 15 bases of the junction unmatched. CDR1 MDHEN and CDR2 SYDVKM come from the germline V gene. The CDR3 has 18 residues. The CDR3 DNA sequence: TGTGCCAGCAGTCCGACAGGGGGCGAACTAGCGGCGACCTACGAGCAGTACTTC. Residues: CASSPTGGELAATYEQYF.

This clonotype was seen repeatedly, ten times or more. V gene TRBV28 combines with J gene TRBJ1-1; D is uncertain. The CDR3 is made up of 12 amino acids. The V and J ends lost 2 bases and 7 bases respectively, with 8 bases between them. Per germline, CDR1 MDHEN and CDR2 SYDVKM. The CDR3 loop is CASSLQSYEAFF. The CDR3 DNA reads TGTGCCAGCAGTTTACAGTCCTATGAAGCTTTCTTT. The complete variable domain, with remaining parts taken from reference TRBV28 and TRBJ1-1, reads DVKVTQSSRYLVKRTGEKVFLECVQDMDHENMFWYRQDPGLGLRLIYFSYDVKMKEKGDIPEGYSVSREKKERFSLILESASTNQTSMYLCASSLQSYEAFFGQGTRLTVV.

This clonotype showed up many times. The junction does not match germline at one end; this may be a read error. The chain uses TRBV29-1 and TRBJ1-1; no clear D. This CDR3 region has 12 residues. Germline loops: CDR1 SQVTM, CDR2 ANQGSEA. The CDR3 DNA is TGCAGCGTTGATGAACAGAACCCTGAAGCTTTCTTT. Translating it yields CSVDEQNPEAFF.

The gene calls are TRBV6-9 and TRBJ2-3; no reliable D call. In germline, CDR1 is MNHGY, CDR2 SVAAGI. V was trimmed by 2 bases and J by 5 bases, leaving 11 bases between them. CDR3 length equals 14 residues. The CDR3 loop is CASSYRVAGDTQYF. CDR3 in DNA: TGTGCCAGCAGTTATAGGGTAGCAGGAGATACGCAGTATTTT.

The chain joins TRBV6-2 or TRBV6-3 to TRBJ2-5, with 16 bases matching TRBD2. The CDR3 is 16 amino acids. Germline CDR1 MNHEY, CDR2 SVGEGT. V shed 11 bases and J 5 bases; nucleotides not matched to a gene: 11. CDR3 loop: CAGPGTSGRASETQYF. CDR3 sequence (DNA): TGTGCCGGACCCGGGACTAGCGGGAGGGCCTCGGAGACCCAGTACTTC.

The V gene is TRBV12-5, the J gene TRBJ2-1; D remains unclear. Germline V lookup: CDR1 LGHNT, CDR2 FRNRAP. V was trimmed by 2 bases and J by 6 bases, leaving 8 bases between them. This CDR3 region has 13 residues. DNA of the CDR3: TGTGCTAGTGGTTTGTCGTCTGGCAATGAGCAGTTCTTC. Amino acids: CASGLSSGNEQFF.

This clonotype was observed at least ten times. The CDR3 DNA sequence: TGTGCCAGCAGCCAATACTACAATGAGCAGTTCTTC. This encodes CASSQYYNEQFF. This sequence joins TRBV3-1 and TRBJ2-1; D call uncertain. In germline, CDR1 is LGHDT, CDR2 YNNKEL (reference sequence). Trimming removed 2 bases from V and 3 bases from J, with 2 bases in between. The CDR3 has 12 residues.

In this sample, this clonotype turned up a few times. CDR3 amino acids: CASSSGWDQPQHF. The CDR3 DNA follows: TGTGCCAGCAGTTCAGGGTGGGATCAGCCCCAGCATTTT. This chain joins TRBV6-2 or TRBV6-3 and TRBJ1-5; D is perhaps TRBD1 (5 bases). The germline V gene has CDR1 MNHEY and CDR2 SVGEGT. V lost 4 bases, J lost 5 bases, and 9 bases lay in between. This CDR3 region has 13 residues.